This T cell receptor beta chain was sequenced in a study of vaccination and CD4 T cells after COVID-19. Overall study: The convalescents included six males and four females, and among them two were Hispanic while seven were Caucasian. Overlapping spike peptides of SARS-CoV-2, HCoV-NL63, HCoV-OC43 and HCoV-229E stimulated the cells.

This CDR3 contains 13 residues. V shed 10 bases, J shed 4 bases, and the junction held 10 bases outside the gene matches. The germline V gene encodes CDR1 ENHRY and CDR2 SYGVKD. Comments on this clonotype: The antigen is unknown.

The Oncomine TCR Beta short-read assay was applied to DNA of cultured CD4+ T cells. One entry per CDR3 protein results from TCRdb running MiXCR on the PCR reads. The sample gives 4,000 to 5,000 distinct CDR3 sequences, 55% to 70% of which show up once; approximately 30% is in the top ten. Regarding treatment: roughly ten-day PBMC culture with coronavirus spike peptide pools or control peptides (ViraFEST assay). Following a culture period (approximately 11 days), negative selection was used to isolate CD4+ T cells. This clonotype was obtained from a human donor who had recovered from COVID-19. Sequencing input: CD4+ T cells from blood, cultured in vitro. V is TRBV10-3 and J is TRBJ2-7, with 7 nucleotides matching TRBD1. CDR3 nucleotides: TGTGCCACCGAGACAGGGAGTGCATACGAGCAGTACTTC. Encoded protein: CATETGSAYEQYF.